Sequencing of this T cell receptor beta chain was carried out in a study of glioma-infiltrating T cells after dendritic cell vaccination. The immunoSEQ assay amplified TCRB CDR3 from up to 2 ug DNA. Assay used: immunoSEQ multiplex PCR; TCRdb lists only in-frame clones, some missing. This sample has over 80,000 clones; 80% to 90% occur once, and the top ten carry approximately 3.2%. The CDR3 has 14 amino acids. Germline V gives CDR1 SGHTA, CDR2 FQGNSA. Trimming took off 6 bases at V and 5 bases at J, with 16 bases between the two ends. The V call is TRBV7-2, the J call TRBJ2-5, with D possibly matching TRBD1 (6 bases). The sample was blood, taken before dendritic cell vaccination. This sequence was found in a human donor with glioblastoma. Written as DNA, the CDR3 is TGTGCCAGCAGGACAACAGGGACCGGGGAGACCCAGTACTTC. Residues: CASRTTGTGETQYF.